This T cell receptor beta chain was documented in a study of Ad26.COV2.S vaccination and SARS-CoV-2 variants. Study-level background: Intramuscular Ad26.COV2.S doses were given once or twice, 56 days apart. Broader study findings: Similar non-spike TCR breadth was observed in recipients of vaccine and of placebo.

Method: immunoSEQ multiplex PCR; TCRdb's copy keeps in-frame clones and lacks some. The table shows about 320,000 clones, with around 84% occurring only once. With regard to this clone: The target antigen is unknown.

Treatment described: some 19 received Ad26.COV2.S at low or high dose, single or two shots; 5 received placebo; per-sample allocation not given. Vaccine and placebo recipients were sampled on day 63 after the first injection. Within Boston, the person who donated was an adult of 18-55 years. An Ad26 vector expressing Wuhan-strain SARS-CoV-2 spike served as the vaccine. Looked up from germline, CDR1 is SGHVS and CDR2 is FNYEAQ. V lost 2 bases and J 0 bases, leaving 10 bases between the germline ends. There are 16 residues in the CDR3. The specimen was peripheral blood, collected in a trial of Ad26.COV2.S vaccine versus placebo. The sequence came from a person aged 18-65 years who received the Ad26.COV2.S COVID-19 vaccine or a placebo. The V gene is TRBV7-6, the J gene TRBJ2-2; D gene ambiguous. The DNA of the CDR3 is TGTGCCAGCAGCTTATTCGGAACAGCGAACACCGGGGAGCTGTTTTTT. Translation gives CASSLFGTANTGELFF.